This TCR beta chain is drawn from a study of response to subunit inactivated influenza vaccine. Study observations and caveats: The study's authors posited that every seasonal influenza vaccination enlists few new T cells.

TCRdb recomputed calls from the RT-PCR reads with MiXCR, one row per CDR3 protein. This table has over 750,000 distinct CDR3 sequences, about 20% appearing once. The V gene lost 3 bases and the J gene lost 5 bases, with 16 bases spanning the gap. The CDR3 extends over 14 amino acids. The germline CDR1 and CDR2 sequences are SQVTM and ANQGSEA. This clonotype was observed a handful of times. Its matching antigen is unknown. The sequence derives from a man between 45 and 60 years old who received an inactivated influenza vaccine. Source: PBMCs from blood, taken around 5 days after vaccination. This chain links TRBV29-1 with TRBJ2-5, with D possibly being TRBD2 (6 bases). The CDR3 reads CSVDAGGVLETQYF. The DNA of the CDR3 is TGCAGCGTTGATGCCGGCGGGGTTCTCGAGACCCAGTACTTC.